Presented here are 14 T cell receptor beta chains from one specimen sequenced in a study of lymphopenia after photon versus proton radiotherapy. Some clones are missing from TCRdb's copy, which holds only in-frame ones; the method was immunoSEQ multiplex PCR. The data hold 35,000 to 45,000 clones, with 85% observed a single time. Sequences were derived from peripheral blood, sampled from a patient treated with photon-based radiotherapy. These receptors all stem from a man aged 50-60 years with gastric cancer.

The genes are TRBV5-6 and TRBJ2-3; D gene ambiguous. Germline loops: CDR1 SGHDT, CDR2 YYEEEE. The CDR3 is 12 amino acids. Trimming removed 4 bases at V and 3 bases at J, with 6 bases between. CDR3 nucleotides: TGTGCCAGCAGCCTCTTTACAGATACGCAGTATTTT. Protein product: CASSLFTDTQYF.

The chain links TRBV30 to TRBJ1-1; D uncertain. The germline V gene encodes CDR1 GTSNPN and CDR2 SVGIG (reference sequence). The CDR3 loop spans 11 amino acids. CDR3 sequence (DNA): TGTGCTACCGCCGCCCGGACTGAAGCTTTCTTT. Encoded protein: CATAARTEAFF.

The chain recombines TRBV10-3 with TRBJ2-3, with unresolved D. CDR3 length equals 15 residues. The germline V gene has CDR1 ENHRY and CDR2 SYGVKD. V lost 0 bases, J lost 0 bases, and 7 bases lay in between. CDR3 DNA: TGTGCCATCAGTGAGTCGGAATCTAGCACAGATACGCAGTATTTT. Amino acids: CAISESESSTDTQYF.

The chain carries TRBV29-1 and TRBJ2-7, with 7 bases identical to TRBD2. CDR1 SQVTM and CDR2 ANQGSEA come from the germline V gene. Trimming cost V 5 bases and J 1 base; bases outside gene matches: 5. This CDR3 has 13 amino acids. The CDR3 loop is CSVKRDPSYEQYF. The CDR3 bases are TGCAGCGTTAAGCGGGACCCATCCTACGAGCAGTACTTC.

V and J are TRBV30 and TRBJ2-1, with 7 bases that match TRBD2. In germline, CDR1 is GTSNPN, CDR2 SVGIG (reference sequence). The CDR3 has 13 amino acids. Trimming removed 0 bases from V and 12 bases from J; junction bases left unmatched: 8. CDR3 in amino acids: CAWSVSRPGGQFF. CDR3 sequence (DNA): TGTGCCTGGAGTGTTAGCCGGCCGGGGGGGCAGTTCTTC.

The V and J genes are TRBV18 and TRBJ2-5; TRBD1 agrees at 7 bases. CDR1 and CDR2 (germline): KGHSH, LQKENI. This CDR3 has 16 residues. Unmatched junction bases numbered 8, after V lost 0 bases and J lost 4 bases. CDR3 DNA sequence: TGTGCCAGCTCACCACCGGGGACAGACCCTCGAGAGACCCAGTACTTC. It is translated as CASSPPGTDPRETQYF.

This clone was seen once. This chain links TRBV7-3 with TRBJ2-7; tentative D call: TRBD2 (6 bases). The CDR3 sequence is 14 residues long. Trimming removed 0 bases at V and 6 bases at J, with 12 bases between. The V gene's germline CDR1 is SGHTA and CDR2 FQGTGA. The CDR3 here is CASSLTGSGGEQYF. CDR3 bases: TGTGCCAGCAGCTTAACCGGGAGTGGTGGCGAGCAGTACTTC.

This clone was detected a few times. The chain links TRBV12-5 to TRBJ2-7, with D perhaps given as TRBD1 or TRBD2 (5 bases each). Deletions cut 0 bases from V and 6 bases from J, with 15 bases between. Germline assignment: CDR1 LGHNT and CDR2 FRNRAP. This CDR3 has 15 residues. This CDR3 is CASGLVPGGRIEQYF. The DNA for the CDR3 is TGTGCTAGTGGTTTGGTACCTGGGGGAAGGATCGAGCAGTACTTC.

The rearrangement joins TRBV5-5 to TRBJ2-7, with a possible D match to TRBD2 (5 bases). In germline, CDR1 is SGHKS, CDR2 YYEKEE (reference sequence). V gave up 0 bases and J gave up 1 base, with 14 bases separating them. The CDR3 runs 16 residues. This chain's CDR3 is CASSLGTGMTSYEQYF. The CDR3 DNA sequence: TGTGCCAGCAGCTTGGGGACCGGGATGACGTCCTACGAGCAGTACTTC.

A few counts support this clone. V gene TRBV6-6 combines with J gene TRBJ2-2, with D perhaps assigned TRBD1 or TRBD2 (5 bases each). Germline assignment: CDR1 MNHNY and CDR2 SVGAGI (reference sequence). The CDR3 is made up of 15 amino acids. The ends were cut back, 5 bases at V and 6 bases at J, with 16 bases in the middle. The CDR3 here is CASSLAERGPGELFF. CDR3 in DNA: TGTGCCAGCAGTCTCGCGGAGAGGGGACCCGGGGAGCTGTTTTTT.

The rearrangement joins TRBV7-2 to TRBJ2-1; D uncertain. The CDR3 length is 13 residues. Germline V gene sequence: CDR1 SGHTA, CDR2 FQGNSA. Trimming shortened V by 5 bases and J by 1 base, and 6 bases separated the two germline ends. The CDR3 DNA reads TGTGCCAGCAGCCTGATGTCCTACAATGAGCAGTTCTTC. The encoded protein is CASSLMSYNEQFF.

The V and J genes are TRBV29-1 and TRBJ1-1; no reliable D call. This CDR3 has 12 residues. Germline assignment: CDR1 SQVTM and CDR2 ANQGSEA. Trimming took off 2 bases at V and 4 bases at J, with 8 bases between the two ends. In DNA form, the CDR3 reads TGCAGCGTTGAAAACATCGGCACTGAAGCTTTCTTT. This gives the protein CSVENIGTEAFF.

The rearrangement links TRBV19 to TRBJ1-2, with D unresolved. CDR1 is LNHDA and CDR2 is SQIVND in the germline V gene (reference sequence). The CDR3 loop spans 15 amino acids. The V end was cut by 0 bases, the J end by 2 bases, with 10 bases between. The DNA of the CDR3 is TGTGCCAGTAGTATAGATCAGGCAGCAAACTATGGCTACACCTTC. Amino acid sequence: CASSIDQAANYGYTF.

V is TRBV5-6 and J is TRBJ2-5, with 9 nucleotides matching TRBD1. Germline V gene data show CDR1 as SGHDT and CDR2 as YYEEEE. There are 15 residues in the CDR3. Trimming took 4 bases from V and 2 from J; bases not matched to a gene: 6. CDR3 region: CASSIPGQGQETQYF. The CDR3 nucleotides read TGTGCCAGCAGCATCCCGGGACAGGGTCAAGAGACCCAGTACTTC.